This T cell receptor beta chain originates from a study of T cells in Graves' hyperthyroidism and ophthalmopathy. This clonotype was seen repeatedly, ten times or more. Its antigen is currently unknown. Study conclusions and caveats: Blood also held most thyroid clonotypes expanded beyond 0.001.

The germline CDR1 and CDR2 sequences are KGHDR and SFDVKD. This CDR3 is built from 16 residues. The junction had 7 bases not matched to a gene; V was cut back by 4 bases and J by 0 bases. Amplification yielded TCR beta CDR3 regions, with RNA transcripts as the source. The TCR CDR3 first-round RT-PCR relied on the HTBI primer set. One entry per CDR3 protein results from TCRdb running MiXCR on the multiplex PCR reads. The sample lists fewer than 350,000 distinct CDR3 sequences, less than 20% occurring once. The V gene is TRBV24-1, the J gene TRBJ2-7; 8 positions agree with TRBD1. The sample consisted of blood. The receptor's source is a man in his fifties or sixties with Graves' ophthalmopathy. The CDR3 coding sequence is TGTGCCACCAGTGACCTGGGACAGGCGAGCTCCTACGAGCAGTACTTC. Its protein product is CATSDLGQASSYEQYF.